One and the same sample provided the 5 T cell receptor beta chains below, sequenced in a study of cytomegalovirus exposure and HLA in healthy donors. Profiled with immunoSEQ multiplex PCR; TCRdb holds only in-frame clones, not every one. The data hold about 160,000 clones, with around 90% observed a single time. What was sequenced was PBMCs. All receptors come from a man younger than 35 in good health and CMV-seronegative.

The chain joins TRBV7-8 to TRBJ2-7; D call uncertain. CDR1 and CDR2 (germline): SGHVS, FQNEAQ. The CDR3 has 12 residues. The germline V and J ends were trimmed by 5 bases and 1 base, with 6 bases remaining between them. The CDR3 loop is CASSPRSYEQYF. The CDR3 region has the DNA TGTGCCAGCAGCCCGAGATCCTACGAGCAGTACTTC.

V usage is TRBV6-6 and J usage is TRBJ1-1; TRBD1 matches at 9 bases. CDR1 and CDR2 (germline): MNHNY, SVGAGI (reference sequence). After removal of 7 bases from V and 10 bases from J, the junction contained 10 bases not matched to a gene. The CDR3 has 13 residues. The CDR3 is CASTITGTGLAFF. The DNA of the CDR3 is TGTGCCAGCACCATAACCGGGACAGGGCTAGCTTTCTTT.

The gene calls are TRBV6-5 and TRBJ2-7; 9 bases match TRBD1. With 6 bases clipped from V and 1 base from J, the junction kept 4 bases outside the gene matches. Germline V gene lookup returns CDR1 MNHEY and CDR2 SVGAGI. The CDR3 runs 14 residues. CDR3 residues: CASRGQGISYEQYF. The CDR3 DNA reads TGTGCCAGCAGGGGACAGGGTATTTCCTACGAGCAGTACTTC.

The J gene is TRBJ1-1, the V gene TRBV2; 9 bases are shared with TRBD1. V shed 6 bases, J shed 10 bases, and the junction held 6 bases outside the gene matches. CDR1 and CDR2 from the germline V gene are SNHLY and FYNNEI. The CDR3 runs to 12 residues. Here the CDR3 DNA reads TGTGCCAGCAGGTCGGACAGGGGTCCAGCTTTCTTT. Protein sequence: CASRSDRGPAFF.

The J gene is TRBJ2-6, the V gene TRBV5-4; 7 bases map to TRBD1. The CDR3 is made up of 17 amino acids. Germline CDR1 is SGHNT and CDR2 is YYREEE (reference sequence). J gave up 4 bases and V 3 bases, and 10 bases lay outside the gene matches. The DNA for the CDR3 is TGTGCCAGCAGCTGGGACAGTCTCCGCCTCGGGGCCAACGTCCTGACTTTC. Translating gives CASSWDSLRLGANVLTF.